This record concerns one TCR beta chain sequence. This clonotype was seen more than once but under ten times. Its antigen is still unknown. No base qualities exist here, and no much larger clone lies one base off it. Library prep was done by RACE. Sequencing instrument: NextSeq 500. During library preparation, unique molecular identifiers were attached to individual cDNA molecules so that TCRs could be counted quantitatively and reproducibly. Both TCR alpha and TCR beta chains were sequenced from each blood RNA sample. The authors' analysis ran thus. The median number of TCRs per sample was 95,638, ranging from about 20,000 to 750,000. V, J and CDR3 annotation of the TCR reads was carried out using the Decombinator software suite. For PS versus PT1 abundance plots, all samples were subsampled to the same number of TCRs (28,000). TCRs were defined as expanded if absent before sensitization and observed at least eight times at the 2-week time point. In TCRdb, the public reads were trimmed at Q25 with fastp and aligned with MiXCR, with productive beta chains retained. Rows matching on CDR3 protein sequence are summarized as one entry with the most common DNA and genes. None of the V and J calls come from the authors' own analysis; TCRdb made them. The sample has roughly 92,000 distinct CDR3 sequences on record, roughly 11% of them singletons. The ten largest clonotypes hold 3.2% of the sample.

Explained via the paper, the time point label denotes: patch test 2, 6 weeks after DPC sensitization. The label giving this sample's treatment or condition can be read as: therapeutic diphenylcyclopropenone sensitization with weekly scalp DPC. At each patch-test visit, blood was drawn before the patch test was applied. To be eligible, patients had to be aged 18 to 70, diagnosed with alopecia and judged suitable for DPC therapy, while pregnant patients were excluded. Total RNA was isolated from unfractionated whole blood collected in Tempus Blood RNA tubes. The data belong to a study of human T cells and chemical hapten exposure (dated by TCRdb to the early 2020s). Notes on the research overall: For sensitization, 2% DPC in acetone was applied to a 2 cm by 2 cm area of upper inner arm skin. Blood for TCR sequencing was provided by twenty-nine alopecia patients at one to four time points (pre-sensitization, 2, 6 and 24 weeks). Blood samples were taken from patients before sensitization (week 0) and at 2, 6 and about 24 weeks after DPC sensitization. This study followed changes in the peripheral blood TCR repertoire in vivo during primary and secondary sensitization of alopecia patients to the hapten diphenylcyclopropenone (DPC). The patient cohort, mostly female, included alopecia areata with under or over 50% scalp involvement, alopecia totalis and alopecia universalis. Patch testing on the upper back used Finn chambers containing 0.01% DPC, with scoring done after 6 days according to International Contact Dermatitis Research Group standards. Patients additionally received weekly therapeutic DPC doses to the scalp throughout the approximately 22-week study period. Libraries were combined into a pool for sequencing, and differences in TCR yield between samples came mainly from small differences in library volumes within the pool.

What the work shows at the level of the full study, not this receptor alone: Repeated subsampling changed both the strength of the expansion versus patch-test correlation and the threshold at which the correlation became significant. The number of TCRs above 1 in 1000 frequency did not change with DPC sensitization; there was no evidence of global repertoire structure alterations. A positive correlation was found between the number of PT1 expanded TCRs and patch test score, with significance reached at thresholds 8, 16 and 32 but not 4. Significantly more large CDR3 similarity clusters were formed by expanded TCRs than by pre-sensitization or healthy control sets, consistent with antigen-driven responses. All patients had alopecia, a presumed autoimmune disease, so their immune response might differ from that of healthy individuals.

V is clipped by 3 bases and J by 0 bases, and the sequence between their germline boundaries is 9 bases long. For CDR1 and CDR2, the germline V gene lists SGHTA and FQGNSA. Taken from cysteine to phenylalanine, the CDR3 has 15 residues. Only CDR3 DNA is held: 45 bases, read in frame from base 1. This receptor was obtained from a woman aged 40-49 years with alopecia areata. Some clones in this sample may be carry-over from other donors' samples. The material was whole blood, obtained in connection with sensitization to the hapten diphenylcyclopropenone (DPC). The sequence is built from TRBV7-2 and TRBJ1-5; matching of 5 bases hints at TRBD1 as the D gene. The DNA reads TGTGCCAGCAGCTTGACAGCCAATAGCAATCAGCCCCAGCATTTT. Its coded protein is CASSLTANSNQPQHF.